The T cell receptor beta chain under discussion was sequenced for a study of T cell clones after liver transplantation. Study summary: A pre-transplant mixed lymphocyte reaction with TCRbeta sequencing defined graft-donor-reactive clones followed in post-transplant blood.

General study results and limits: Post-transplant, graft-donor-reactive CD4 TCRbeta sequences in blood dropped significantly in most of the 8 subjects.

Comment on this clone: Its cognate antigen is unknown.

Germline lookup yields CDR1 MRHNA and CDR2 SNTAGT. The V and J ends lost 0 bases and 7 bases respectively, with 7 bases between them. This CDR3 spans 13 amino acids. Assay: immunoSEQ multiplex PCR; the TCRdb copy retains only in-frame clones and omits some. This sample has some 10,000 clones, with around 70% found just once. This chain joins TRBV6-4 and TRBJ2-1; tentative D call: TRBD2 (5 bases). This sequence was found in a human patient who received a liver transplant. These T cells may partly come from the graft donor. The specimen was CD4+ T cells from blood, collected roughly 30 months after liver transplant. The CDR3 bases are TGTGCCAGCAGTGACTCGACGGGGAATGAGCAGTTCTTC. This codes for CASSDSTGNEQFF.